These 6 T cell receptor beta chains were all obtained from the same sample, sequenced in a study of blood T cells in healthy people across ages. The authors ran a second PCR of about 7 to 12 cycles using a sample-barcoded 5' primer and a J-beta primer mix. One entry per CDR3 protein results from TCRdb running MiXCR on the 5' RACE reads. Here the sample spans approximately 350,000 distinct CDR3 sequences, roughly half being singletons. The sequenced sample consisted of blood. These receptors were collected from a man between 60 and 75 years old in good health.

This clonotype was counted between two and nine times. The V gene is TRBV19, the J gene TRBJ2-2, with D unclear. This CDR3 is 14 amino acids long. CDR1 and CDR2 from the germline V gene are LNHDA and SQIVND (reference sequence). V lost 0 bases to trimming and J lost 8 bases, with 10 bases between them. CDR3 coding DNA: TGTGCCAGTAGTATAGATGCTGCCACAGGGGAGCTGTTTTTT. This encodes CASSIDAATGELFF. Combining the CDR3 with reference TRBV19 and TRBJ2-2 gives the whole variable domain DGGITQSPKYLFRKEGQNVTLSCEQNLNHDAMYWYRQDPGQGLRLIYYSQIVNDFQKGDIAEGYSVSREKKESFPLTVTSAQKNPTAFYLCASSIDAATGELFFGEGSRLTVL.

V gene TRBV30 combines with J gene TRBJ2-1, with D perhaps matching TRBD2 (6 bases). CDR1 and CDR2 (germline): GTSNPN, SVGIG (reference sequence). The CDR3 is 14 residues long. Trimming stripped 0 bases from V and 3 bases from J, with 9 bases between. The CDR3 here is CAWSVRLVYNEQFF. As DNA, the CDR3 is TGTGCCTGGAGTGTAAGACTAGTCTACAATGAGCAGTTCTTC.

The chain links TRBV7-2 to TRBJ2-7; unclear D gene. The CDR3 totals 16 residues. Germline V gene sequence: CDR1 SGHTA, CDR2 FQGNSA. The V gene lost 4 bases and the J gene lost 4 bases, with 20 bases spanning the gap. CDR3 protein: CASSSPHTGTKYEQYF. CDR3 DNA: TGTGCCAGCAGCTCGCCACACACTGGCACCAAGTACGAGCAGTACTTC.

The count of this clonotype is one. The chain recombines TRBV6-2 or TRBV6-3 with TRBJ2-5; D remains ambiguous. The CDR3 runs 11 residues. The V gene lost 11 bases and the J gene lost 7 bases, with 14 bases spanning the gap. CDR1 MNHEY and CDR2 SVGEGT come from the germline V gene. CDR3 DNA: TGTGCCGGCAACCCAAAGGGGACCCAGTACTTC. This translates into CAGNPKGTQYF.

Remarks on this clonotype: One base away lies a much larger clone, so this may be a sequencing read error. This chain joins TRBV11-2 and TRBJ1-2, with 8 bases identical to TRBD1. The germline gives CDR1 SGHAT, CDR2 FQNNGV. This CDR3 region has 17 residues. V shed 8 bases and J 0 bases; nucleotides not matched to a gene: 14. The CDR3 bases are TGTGCCAGCGGCCCCTTCGGGACAGGCCAAGCTAACTATGGCTACACCTTC. Translating it yields CASGPFGTGQANYGYTF.

This clonotype showed up just a few times. V is TRBV16 and J is TRBJ1-5, with 9 bases matching TRBD1. With 4 bases clipped from V and 3 bases from J, the junction kept 1 base outside the gene matches. The germline V gene encodes CDR1 KGHSY and CDR2 FQNENV. The CDR3 contains 14 residues. For the CDR3, the DNA is TGTGCCAGCAGCCGGACAGGGGACAATCAGCCCCAGCATTTT. Protein product: CASSRTGDNQPQHF.